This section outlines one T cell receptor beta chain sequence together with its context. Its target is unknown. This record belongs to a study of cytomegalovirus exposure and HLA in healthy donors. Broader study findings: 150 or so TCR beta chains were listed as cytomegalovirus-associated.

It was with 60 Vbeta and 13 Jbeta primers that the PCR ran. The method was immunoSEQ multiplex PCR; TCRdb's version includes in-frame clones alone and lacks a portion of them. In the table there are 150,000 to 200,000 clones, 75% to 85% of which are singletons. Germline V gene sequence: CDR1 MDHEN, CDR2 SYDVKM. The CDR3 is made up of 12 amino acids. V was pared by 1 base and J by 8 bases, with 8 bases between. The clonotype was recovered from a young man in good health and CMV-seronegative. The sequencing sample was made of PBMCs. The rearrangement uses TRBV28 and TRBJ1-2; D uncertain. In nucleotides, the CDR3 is TGTGCCAGCAGTTTATTGGGCATAGGCTACACCTTC. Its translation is CASSLLGIGYTF.